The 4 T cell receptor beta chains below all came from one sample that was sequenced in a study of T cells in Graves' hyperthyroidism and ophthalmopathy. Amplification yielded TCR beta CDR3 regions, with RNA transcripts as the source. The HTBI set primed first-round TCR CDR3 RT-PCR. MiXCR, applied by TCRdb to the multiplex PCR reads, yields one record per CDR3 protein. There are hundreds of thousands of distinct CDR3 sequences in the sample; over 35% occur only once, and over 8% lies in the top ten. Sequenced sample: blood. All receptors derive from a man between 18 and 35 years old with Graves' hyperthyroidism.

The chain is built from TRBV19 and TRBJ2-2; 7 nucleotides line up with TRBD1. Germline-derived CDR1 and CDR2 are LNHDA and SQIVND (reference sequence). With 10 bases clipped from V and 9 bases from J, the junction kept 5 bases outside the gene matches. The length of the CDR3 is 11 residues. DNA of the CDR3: TGTGCCACCAGACAGGGTCGGGAGCTGTTTTTT. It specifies CATRQGRELFF.

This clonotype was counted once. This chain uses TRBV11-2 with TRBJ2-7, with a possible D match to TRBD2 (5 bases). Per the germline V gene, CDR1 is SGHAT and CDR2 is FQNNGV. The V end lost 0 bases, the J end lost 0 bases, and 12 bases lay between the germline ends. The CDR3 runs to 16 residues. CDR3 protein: CASSLDLGSPSYEQYF. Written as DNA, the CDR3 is TGTGCCAGCAGCTTAGATCTGGGGAGTCCCTCCTACGAGCAGTACTTC. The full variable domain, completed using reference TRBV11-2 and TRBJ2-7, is EAGVAQSPRYKIIEKRQSVAFWCNPISGHATLYWYQQILGQGPKLLIQFQNNGVVDDSQLPKDRFSAERLKGVDSTLKIQPAKLEDSAVYLCASSLDLGSPSYEQYFGPGTRLTVT.

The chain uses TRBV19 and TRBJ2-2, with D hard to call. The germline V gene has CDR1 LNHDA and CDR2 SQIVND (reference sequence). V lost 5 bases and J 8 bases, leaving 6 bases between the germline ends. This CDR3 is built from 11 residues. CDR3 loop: CASSSQGELFF. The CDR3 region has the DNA TGTGCCAGTAGTTCCCAGGGGGAGCTGTTTTTT.

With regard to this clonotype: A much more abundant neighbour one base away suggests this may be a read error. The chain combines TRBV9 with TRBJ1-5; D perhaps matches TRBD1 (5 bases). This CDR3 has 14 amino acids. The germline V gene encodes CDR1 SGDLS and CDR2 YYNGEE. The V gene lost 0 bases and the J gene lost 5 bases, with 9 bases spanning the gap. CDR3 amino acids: CASSVEGVDQPQHF. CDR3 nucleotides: TGTGCCAGCAGCGTAGAAGGGGTGGATCAGCCCCAGCATTTT.